Listed below are T cell receptor beta chains from one sample, sequenced in a study of T cells in Graves' hyperthyroidism and ophthalmopathy. TCRdb independently ran MiXCR on the multiplex PCR reads; one entry per CDR3 protein. The data show fewer than 450,000 distinct CDR3 sequences, about 17% seen once. The sequenced material came from blood. The receptors derive from a woman younger than 45 with Graves' hyperthyroidism that later progressed to Graves' ophthalmopathy. The CDR3 runs from the conserved cysteine through the conserved F or W. A D gene is named only where the DNA matches it firmly. Clone size is shown for a subset of rows, as once, few, many or a class of expanded clone.

J gene	V gene	clone size	D gene	CDR3 protein	CDR3 DNA
TRBJ2-2	TRBV27	NA	NA	CASSLQPQGVGELFF	TGTGCCAGCAGTCTCCAGCCCCAGGGAGTCGGGGAGCTGTTTTTT
TRBJ1-6	TRBV12-3/TRBV12-4	many	NA	CASSLWGSDSPLHF	TGTGCCAGCAGTTTGTGGGGGAGTGATTCACCCCTCCACTTT
TRBJ1-2	TRBV29-1	many	TRBD1	CSVATGGYGYTF	TGCAGCGTCGCTACAGGGGGATATGGCTACACCTTC
TRBJ1-1	TRBV6-5	NA	NA	CASSYSLLNTEAFF	TGTGCCAGCAGTTACTCGTTGCTGAACACTGAAGCTTTCTTT
TRBJ2-1	TRBV30	few	NA	CAWSPGLQQFF	TGTGCCTGGAGCCCGGGACTGCAGCAGTTCTTC
TRBJ2-7	TRBV3-1	few	TRBD2	CASSQEGLAVIYEQYF	TGTGCCAGCAGCCAAGAGGGACTAGCGGTGATCTACGAGCAGTACTTC
TRBJ1-2	TRBV2	many	TRBD1	CASSESWDSLIMGYTF	TGTGCCAGCAGTGAATCATGGGACAGCCTAATCATGGGCTACACCTTC
TRBJ2-7	TRBV20-1	many	NA	CSPRRPADEQYF	TGCAGCCCCAGGCGCCCGGCGGACGAGCAGTACTTC
TRBJ1-5	TRBV2	many	NA	CASSVEAGASQPQHF	TGTGCCAGCAGTGTGGAGGCCGGGGCGAGTCAGCCCCAGCATTTT
TRBJ1-2	TRBV12-3/TRBV12-4	many	NA	CASSFFYGYTF	TGTGCCAGCAGTTTCTTCTATGGCTACACCTTC
TRBJ2-7	TRBV5-4	few	NA	CASSTNTHRDANSYEQYF	TGTGCCAGCAGTACGAACACGCACCGGGACGCCAACTCCTACGAGCAGTACTTC
TRBJ1-4	TRBV2	many	NA	CASRAIDRRTNEKLFF	TGTGCCAGCAGAGCCATCGACAGGCGGACTAATGAAAAACTGTTTTTT
TRBJ2-7	TRBV10-3	few	TRBD2	CAISEIASGGYEQYF	TGTGCCATCAGTGAGATCGCTAGCGGGGGTTACGAGCAGTACTTC
TRBJ2-2	TRBV19	NA	NA	CASSIRRRGDTGELFF	TGTGCCAGTAGTATTCGTCGGAGGGGTGACACCGGGGAGCTGTTTTTT
TRBJ1-2	TRBV5-1	many	NA	CASSLRGGDYGYTF	TGCGCCAGCAGCTTGAGAGGGGGTGACTATGGCTACACCTTC
TRBJ1-2	TRBV7-2	NA	TRBD1	CASSLESTGAVYGYTF	TGTGCCAGCAGCCTCGAATCCACAGGGGCCGTCTATGGCTACACCTTC
TRBJ2-1	TRBV6-4	NA	TRBD1	CASSERGTGGDEQFF	TGTGCCAGCAGTGAAAGGGGGACAGGGGGCGATGAGCAGTTCTTC
TRBJ1-2	TRBV4-1	many	NA	CASSQVGGVRGYTF	TGCGCCAGCAGCCAAGTGGGGGGAGTTCGCGGCTACACCTTC
TRBJ2-7	TRBV12-3/TRBV12-4	many	NA	CASSTSRGSYEQYF	TGTGCCAGCAGCACCTCCAGGGGCTCCTACGAGCAGTACTTC
TRBJ2-2	TRBV5-4	NA	NA	CASSLAARTGELFF	TGTGCCAGCAGCTTGGCCGCGAGGACCGGGGAGCTGTTTTTT
TRBJ1-2	TRBV7-2	many	NA	CASSVESNLQIGLKSDGYTF	TGTGCCAGCAGCGTAGAATCCAACCTACAGATTGGTCTGAAGAGCGATGGCTACACCTTC
TRBJ1-3	TRBV6-1	few	NA	CASSEVGNTIYF	TGTGCCAGCAGCGAGGTGGGAAACACCATATATTTT
TRBJ2-3	TRBV28	NA	TRBD2	CASRPGGGRDTQYF	TGTGCCAGCAGGCCGGGAGGGGGGCGGGATACGCAGTATTTT
TRBJ1-4	TRBV28	many	TRBD1	CASCEDRGSATNEKLFF	TGTGCCAGCTGCGAGGACAGGGGAAGTGCAACTAATGAAAAACTGTTTTTT
TRBJ2-2	TRBV27	many	TRBD1	CASSTGTENTGELFF	TGTGCCAGCAGCACCGGGACAGAAAACACCGGGGAGCTGTTTTTT
TRBJ2-3	TRBV10-3	NA	TRBD2	CAIRSGGSTDTQYF	TGTGCCATCAGAAGCGGGGGTAGCACAGATACGCAGTATTTT
TRBJ2-1	TRBV6-1	many	NA	CASRSQGQYNEQFF	TGTGCCAGCAGATCACAGGGCCAATACAATGAGCAGTTCTTC
TRBJ2-2	TRBV29-1	few	NA	CSVEDRGNTGELFF	TGCAGCGTTGAAGATCGCGGGAACACCGGGGAGCTGTTTTTT
TRBJ2-1	TRBV7-2	many	TRBD2	CASSPQRGWVTNEQFF	TGTGCCAGCAGCCCTCAGCGGGGATGGGTGACCAATGAGCAGTTCTTC
TRBJ2-2	TRBV5-6	many	NA	CASSLAIMAGTNTGELFF	TGTGCCAGCAGCTTGGCCATAATGGCAGGGACGAACACCGGGGAGCTGTTTTTT
TRBJ2-3	TRBV29-1	NA	TRBD1	CSVQKTGGGTDTQYF	TGCAGCGTCCAAAAGACAGGGGGCGGAACAGATACGCAGTATTTT
TRBJ1-1	TRBV19	NA	NA	CASNGRHEAFF	TGTGCCAGTAATGGCCGGCATGAAGCTTTCTTT
TRBJ2-1	TRBV27	many	NA	CASSAGTVSYNEQFF	TGTGCCAGCAGTGCCGGGACTGTCTCCTACAATGAGCAGTTCTTC
TRBJ2-2	TRBV28	many	TRBD1	CASRGQGTNTGELFF	TGTGCCAGCAGGGGACAGGGCACTAACACCGGGGAGCTGTTTTTT
TRBJ1-1	TRBV24-1	once	NA	CATSDPGRDEAFF	TGTGCCACCAGTGACCCCGGGAGGGATGAAGCTTTCTTT
TRBJ2-7	TRBV6-5	NA	TRBD1	CASSSGQGFKAYEQYF	TGTGCCAGCAGTTCGGGACAGGGGTTTAAGGCCTACGAGCAGTACTTC
TRBJ2-5	TRBV19	many	NA	CASSIQGRLYETQYF	TGTGCCAGTAGTATCCAGGGGAGGTTGTACGAGACCCAGTACTTC
TRBJ2-1	TRBV27	many	NA	CASSLYPPSGSYNEQFF	TGTGCCAGCAGTTTATACCCCCCCTCCGGCTCCTACAATGAGCAGTTCTTC
TRBJ2-3	TRBV7-9	many	NA	CASSQGGSDTQYF	TGTGCCAGCAGCCAGGGGGGGTCAGATACGCAGTATTTT
TRBJ2-7	TRBV28	NA	NA	CASSLDQGPYEQYF	TGTGCCAGCAGTTTAGATCAGGGTCCCTACGAGCAGTACTTC
TRBJ2-1	TRBV11-2	many	NA	CASSLLPISSYNEQFF	TGTGCCAGCAGCTTATTGCCCATTAGCTCCTACAATGAGCAGTTCTTC
TRBJ1-2	TRBV6-1	NA	NA	CASRTTAQNYGYTF	TGTGCCAGCAGAACCACGGCTCAAAACTATGGCTACACCTTC
TRBJ2-1	TRBV28	many	NA	CASSWLHNSYNEQFF	TGTGCCAGCAGTTGGCTCCACAACTCCTACAATGAGCAGTTCTTC
TRBJ1-5	TRBV19	once	NA	CAGSIISSNQPQHF	TGTGCCGGTAGTATTATTTCCAGCAATCAGCCCCAGCATTTT
TRBJ2-1	TRBV20-1	few	TRBD2	CSASVGLAYNEQFF	TGCAGTGCTAGCGTGGGACTAGCTTACAATGAGCAGTTCTTC
TRBJ1-4	TRBV29-1	NA	TRBD1	CSVNGPDRGLNEKLFF	TGCAGCGTCAACGGGCCCGACAGGGGGCTGAATGAAAAACTGTTTTTT
TRBJ2-1	TRBV6-1	many	TRBD2	CASSPSGSYSYNEQFF	TGTGCCAGCAGTCCTAGCGGGAGTTACTCCTACAATGAGCAGTTCTTC
TRBJ1-2	TRBV19	few	NA	CASSMGANGYTF	TGTGCCAGTAGTATGGGGGCCAATGGCTACACCTTC
TRBJ1-1	TRBV11-2	once	TRBD1	CASSRTLGQGNTEAFF	TGTGCCAGCAGCCGAACTTTGGGACAGGGAAACACTGAAGCTTTCTTT
TRBJ2-7	TRBV12-3/TRBV12-4	many	TRBD1	CASSSGQDRQYF	TGTGCCAGCAGTTCCGGACAGGATCGGCAGTACTTC
TRBJ2-1	TRBV4-1	few	NA	CASSQRGMAPSNEQFF	TGCGCCAGCAGCCAAAGAGGCATGGCGCCGAGCAATGAGCAGTTCTTC
TRBJ2-3	TRBV20-1	many	TRBD2	CSARRGLALTQYF	TGCAGTGCTAGAAGGGGACTAGCCCTCACGCAGTATTTT